This T cell receptor (beta chain) was captured in a study of blood T cells in healthy people across ages. Across the whole study: Template switching retrieved approximately one barcoded beta molecule for each two T cells. Study observations and caveats: Long-lived and aged donors differed, with more naive CD4+ cells and higher diversity in the long-lived. Age showed a roughly linear inverse relationship with TCR beta diversity per million T cells.

Ten or more counts support this clonotype. Its antigen is currently unknown. V was pared by 7 bases and J by 1 base, with 4 bases of the junction left unmatched. Per germline, CDR1 DFQATT and CDR2 SNEGSKA (reference sequence). The CDR3 contains 13 residues. It was with a sample-barcoded 5' primer and a J-beta primer mix that a second PCR of about 6 to 12 cycles was run. TCRdb analysed the 5' RACE reads with MiXCR anew, one entry per CDR3 protein. Here the sample spans 550,000 to 750,000 distinct CDR3 sequences, under 25% being singletons. The chain links TRBV20-1 to TRBJ2-4; 7 bases match TRBD2. The TCR was taken from a man between 65 and 85 years old in good health. The sequenced material came from blood. The CDR3 nucleotides read TGCAGTGGCGGGAGTATGGCCAAAAACATTCAGTACTTC. Its protein product is CSGGSMAKNIQYF.